This TCR beta chain was identified in a study of Siglec-9 on CD8 T cells in melanoma. Regarding the study as a whole: An effector memory CD8+ subset marked by Siglec-9 reportedly appeared to gather in melanoma.

Remarks on this clone: Its target is unknown.

Generated by immunoSEQ multiplex PCR, the TCRdb table keeps only in-frame clones and is missing some. This table has some 27,000 clones, 75% to 85% appearing once. The germline V and J ends were trimmed by 5 bases and 0 bases, with 11 bases remaining between them. There are 15 residues in the CDR3. Germline V CDR1 and CDR2: PRHDT, FYEKMQ (reference sequence). The sequence was collected from a human donor in good health. Sequenced: Siglec-9- CD8+ T cells sorted from blood. The chain carries TRBV13 and TRBJ1-3; the D is unclear. The CDR3 sequence is CASSRRVNSGNTIYF. CDR3 DNA sequence: TGTGCCAGCAGCAGACGAGTAAACTCTGGAAACACCATATATTTT.